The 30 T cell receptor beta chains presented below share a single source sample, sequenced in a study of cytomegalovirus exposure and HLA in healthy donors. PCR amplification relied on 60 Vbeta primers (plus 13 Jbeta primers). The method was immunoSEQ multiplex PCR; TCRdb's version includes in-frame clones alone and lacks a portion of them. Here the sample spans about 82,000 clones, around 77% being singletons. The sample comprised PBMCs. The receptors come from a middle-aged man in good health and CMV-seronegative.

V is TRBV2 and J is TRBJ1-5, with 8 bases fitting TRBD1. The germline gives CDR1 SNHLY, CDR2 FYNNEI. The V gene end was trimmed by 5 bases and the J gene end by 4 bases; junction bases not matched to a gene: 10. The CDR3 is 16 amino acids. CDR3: CASSLRQGRSNQPQHF. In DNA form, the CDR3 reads TGTGCCAGCAGTCTCAGACAGGGGAGGAGTAATCAGCCCCAGCATTTT.

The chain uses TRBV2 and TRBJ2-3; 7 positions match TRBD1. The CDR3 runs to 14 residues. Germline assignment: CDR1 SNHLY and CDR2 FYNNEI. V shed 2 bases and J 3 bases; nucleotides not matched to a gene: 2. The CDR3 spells CASSERDRTDTQYF. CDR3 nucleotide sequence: TGTGCCAGCAGTGAACGGGACAGAACAGATACGCAGTATTTT.

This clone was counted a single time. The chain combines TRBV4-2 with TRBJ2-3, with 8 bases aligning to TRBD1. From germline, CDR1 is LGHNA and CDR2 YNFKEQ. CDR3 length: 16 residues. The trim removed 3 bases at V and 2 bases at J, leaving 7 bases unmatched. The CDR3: CASSQGTGLLTDTQYF. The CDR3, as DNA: TGTGCCAGCAGCCAGGGGACAGGACTCCTCACAGATACGCAGTATTTT.

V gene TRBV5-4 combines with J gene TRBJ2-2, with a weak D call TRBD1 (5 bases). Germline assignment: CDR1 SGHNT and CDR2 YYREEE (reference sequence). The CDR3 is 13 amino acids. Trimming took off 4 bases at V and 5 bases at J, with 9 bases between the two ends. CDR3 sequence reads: CASSHRQTGELFF. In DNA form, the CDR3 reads TGTGCCAGCAGCCACAGACAGACCGGGGAGCTGTTTTTT.

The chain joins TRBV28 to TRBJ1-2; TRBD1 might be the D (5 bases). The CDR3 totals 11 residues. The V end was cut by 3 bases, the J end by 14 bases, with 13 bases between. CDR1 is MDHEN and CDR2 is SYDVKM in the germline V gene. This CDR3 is CASSFRGDVTF. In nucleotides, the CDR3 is TGTGCCAGCAGTTTTCGGGGGGATGTAACCTTC.

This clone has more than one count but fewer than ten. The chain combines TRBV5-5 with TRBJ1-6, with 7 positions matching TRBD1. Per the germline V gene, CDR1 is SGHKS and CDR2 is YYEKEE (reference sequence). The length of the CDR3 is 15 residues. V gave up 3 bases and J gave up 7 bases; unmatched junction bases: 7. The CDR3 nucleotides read TGTGCCAGCAGCTCCCTAGGGACAGAGAATTCACCCCTCCACTTT. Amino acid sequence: CASSSLGTENSPLHF.

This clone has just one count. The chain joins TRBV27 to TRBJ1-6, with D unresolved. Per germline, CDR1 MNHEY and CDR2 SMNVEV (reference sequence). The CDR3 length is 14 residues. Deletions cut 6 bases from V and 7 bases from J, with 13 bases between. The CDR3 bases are TGTGCCAGCAGCCCTCACAGAGAGAATTCACCCCTCCACTTT. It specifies CASSPHRENSPLHF.

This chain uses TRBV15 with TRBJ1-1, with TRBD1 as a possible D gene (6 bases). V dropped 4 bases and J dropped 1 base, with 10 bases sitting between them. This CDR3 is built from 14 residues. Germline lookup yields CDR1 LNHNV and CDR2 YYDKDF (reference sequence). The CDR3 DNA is TGTGCCACCAGCAAGGGGGATTCGAACACTGAAGCTTTCTTT. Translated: CATSKGDSNTEAFF.

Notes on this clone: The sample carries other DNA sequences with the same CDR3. In nucleotides, the CDR3 is TGTGCCAGCAGCCAGCGCGGGTCAGGGGCAGATACGCAGTATTTT. Its protein is CASSQRGSGADTQYF. This chain joins TRBV4-2 and TRBJ2-3, with D possibly TRBD1 on 6 matching bases. This CDR3 is 15 amino acids long. Germline loops: CDR1 LGHNA, CDR2 YNFKEQ. The V gene lost 3 bases and the J gene lost 4 bases, with 14 bases spanning the gap.

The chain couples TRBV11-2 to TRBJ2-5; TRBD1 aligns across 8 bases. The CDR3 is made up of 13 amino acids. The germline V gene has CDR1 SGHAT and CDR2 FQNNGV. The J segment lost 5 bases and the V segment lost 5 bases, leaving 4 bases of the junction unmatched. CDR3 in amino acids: CASSATGVETQYF. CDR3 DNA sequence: TGTGCCAGCAGCGCGACAGGGGTTGAGACCCAGTACTTC.

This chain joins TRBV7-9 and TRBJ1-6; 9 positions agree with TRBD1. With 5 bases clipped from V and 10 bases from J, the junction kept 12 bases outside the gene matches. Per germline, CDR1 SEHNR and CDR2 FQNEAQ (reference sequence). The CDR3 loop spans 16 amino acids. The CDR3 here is CASSAPGTGNLSPLHF. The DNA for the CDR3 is TGTGCCAGCAGCGCCCCCGGGACAGGGAATCTCTCACCCCTCCACTTT.

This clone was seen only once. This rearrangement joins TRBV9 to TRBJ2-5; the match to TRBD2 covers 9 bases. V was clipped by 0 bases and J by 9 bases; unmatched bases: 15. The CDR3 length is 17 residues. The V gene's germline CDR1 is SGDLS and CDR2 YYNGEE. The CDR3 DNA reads TGTGCCAGCAGCGTAGAACCTAGCGGGGCTAGGGCGGCGGCCCAGTACTTC. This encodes CASSVEPSGARAAAQYF.

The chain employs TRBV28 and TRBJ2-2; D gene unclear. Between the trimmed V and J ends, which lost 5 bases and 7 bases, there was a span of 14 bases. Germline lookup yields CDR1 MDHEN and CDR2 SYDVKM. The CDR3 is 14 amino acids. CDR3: CASSDSLAYGELFF. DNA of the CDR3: TGTGCCAGCAGTGACTCGTTAGCTTACGGGGAGCTGTTTTTT.

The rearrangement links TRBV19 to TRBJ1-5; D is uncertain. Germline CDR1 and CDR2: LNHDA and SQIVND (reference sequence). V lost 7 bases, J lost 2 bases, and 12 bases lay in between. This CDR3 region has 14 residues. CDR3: CASNERAGNQPQHF. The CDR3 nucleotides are TGTGCCAGTAACGAGAGGGCTGGCAATCAGCCCCAGCATTTT.

CDR3 region: CASRRRGGAYNEQFF. CDR3 nucleotides: TGTGCCAGCAGGAGGAGGGGGGGGGCCTACAATGAGCAGTTCTTC. This sequence joins TRBV6-4 and TRBJ2-1; D might be TRBD2 (7 bases). Trimming removed 6 bases at V and 2 bases at J, with 14 bases between. There are 15 residues in the CDR3. The germline CDR1 and CDR2 sequences are MRHNA and SNTAGT.

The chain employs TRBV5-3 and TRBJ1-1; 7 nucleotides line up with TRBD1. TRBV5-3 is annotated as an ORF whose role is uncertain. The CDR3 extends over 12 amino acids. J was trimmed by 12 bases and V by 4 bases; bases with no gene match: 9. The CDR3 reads CARSLQGRRSFF. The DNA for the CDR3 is TGTGCCAGAAGCCTACAGGGGAGGAGATCTTTCTTT.

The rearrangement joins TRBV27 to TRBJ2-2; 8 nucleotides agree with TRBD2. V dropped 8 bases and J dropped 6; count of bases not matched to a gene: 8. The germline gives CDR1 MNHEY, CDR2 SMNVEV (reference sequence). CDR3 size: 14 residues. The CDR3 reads CASRSQTSAGELFF. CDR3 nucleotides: TGTGCCAGCCGCTCTCAGACTAGCGCCGGGGAGCTGTTTTTT.

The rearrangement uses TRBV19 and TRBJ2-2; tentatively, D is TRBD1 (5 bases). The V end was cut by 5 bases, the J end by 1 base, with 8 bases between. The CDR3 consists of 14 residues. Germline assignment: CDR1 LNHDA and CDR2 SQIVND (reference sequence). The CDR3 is CASSVGLNTGELFF. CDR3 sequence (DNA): TGTGCCAGTAGTGTGGGGCTGAACACCGGGGAGCTGTTTTTT.

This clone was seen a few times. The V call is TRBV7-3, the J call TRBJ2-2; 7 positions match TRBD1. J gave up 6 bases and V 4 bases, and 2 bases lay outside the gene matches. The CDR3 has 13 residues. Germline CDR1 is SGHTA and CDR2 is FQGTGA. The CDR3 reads CASSYGQAGELFF. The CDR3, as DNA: TGTGCCAGCAGCTACGGACAGGCCGGGGAGCTGTTTTTT.

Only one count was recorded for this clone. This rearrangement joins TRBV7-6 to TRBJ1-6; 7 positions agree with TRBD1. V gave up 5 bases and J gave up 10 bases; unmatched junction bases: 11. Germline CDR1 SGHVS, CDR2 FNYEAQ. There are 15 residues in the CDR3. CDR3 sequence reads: CASSRVTGSQSPLHF. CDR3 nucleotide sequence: TGTGCCAGCAGCCGCGTGACAGGGAGTCAATCACCCCTCCACTTT.

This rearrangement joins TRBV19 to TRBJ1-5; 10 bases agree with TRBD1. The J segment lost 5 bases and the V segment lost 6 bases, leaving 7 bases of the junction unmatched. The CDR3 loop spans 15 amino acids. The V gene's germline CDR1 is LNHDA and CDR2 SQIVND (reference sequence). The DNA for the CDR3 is TGTGCCAGTAGGGATGGACAGGGGGAAGATCAGCCCCAGCATTTT. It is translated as CASRDGQGEDQPQHF. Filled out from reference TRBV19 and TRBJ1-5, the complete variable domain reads DGGITQSPKYLFRKEGQNVTLSCEQNLNHDAMYWYRQDPGQGLRLIYYSQIVNDFQKGDIAEGYSVSREKKESFPLTVTSAQKNPTAFYLCASRDGQGEDQPQHFGDGTRLSIL.

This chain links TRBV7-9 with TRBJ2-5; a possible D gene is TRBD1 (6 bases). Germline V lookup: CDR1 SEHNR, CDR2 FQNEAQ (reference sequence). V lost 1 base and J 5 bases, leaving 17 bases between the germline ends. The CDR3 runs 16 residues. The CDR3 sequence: CASSLVSAGQQETQYF. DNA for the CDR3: TGTGCCAGCAGCTTAGTCAGTGCCGGACAGCAGGAGACCCAGTACTTC.

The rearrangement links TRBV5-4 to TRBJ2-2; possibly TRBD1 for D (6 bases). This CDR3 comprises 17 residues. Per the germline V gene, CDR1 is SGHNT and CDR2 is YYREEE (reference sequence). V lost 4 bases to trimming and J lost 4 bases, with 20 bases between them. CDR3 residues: CASSGILRGRTTGELFF. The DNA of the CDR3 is TGTGCCAGCAGCGGAATCCTCAGGGGCCGGACCACCGGGGAGCTGTTTTTT. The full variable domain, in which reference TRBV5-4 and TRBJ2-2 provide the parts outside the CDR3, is ETGVTQSPTHLIKTRGQQVTLRCSSQSGHNTVSWYQQALGQGPQFIFQYYREEENGRGNFPPRFSGLQFPNYSSELNVNALELDDSALYLCASSGILRGRTTGELFFGEGSRLTVL.

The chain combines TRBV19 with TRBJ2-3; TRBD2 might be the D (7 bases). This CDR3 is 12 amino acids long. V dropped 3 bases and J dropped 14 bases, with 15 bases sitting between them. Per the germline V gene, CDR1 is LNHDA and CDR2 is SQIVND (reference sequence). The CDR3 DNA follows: TGTGCCAGTAGTATCGGGGGGCGGAGTGCGTATTTT. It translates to CASSIGGRSAYF. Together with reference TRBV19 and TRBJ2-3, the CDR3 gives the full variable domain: DGGITQSPKYLFRKEGQNVTLSCEQNLNHDAMYWYRQDPGQGLRLIYYSQIVNDFQKGDIAEGYSVSREKKESFPLTVTSAQKNPTAFYLCASSIGGRSAYFGPGTRLTVL.

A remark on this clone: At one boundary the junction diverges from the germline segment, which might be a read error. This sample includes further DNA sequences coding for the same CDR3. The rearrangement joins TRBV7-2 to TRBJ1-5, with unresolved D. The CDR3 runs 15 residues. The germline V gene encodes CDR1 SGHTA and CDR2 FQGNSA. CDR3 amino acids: CASSSFTYSNQPQHF. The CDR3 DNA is TGCGCCAGCAGCTCCTTTACCTATAGCAATCAGCCCCAGCATTTT.

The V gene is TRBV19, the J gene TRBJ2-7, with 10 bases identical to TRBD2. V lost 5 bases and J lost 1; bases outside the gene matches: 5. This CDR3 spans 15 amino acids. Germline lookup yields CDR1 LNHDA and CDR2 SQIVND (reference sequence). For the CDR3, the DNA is TGTGCCAGTAGTGTTCTAGCGGGGGCGTCCTACGAGCAGTACTTC. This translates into CASSVLAGASYEQYF.

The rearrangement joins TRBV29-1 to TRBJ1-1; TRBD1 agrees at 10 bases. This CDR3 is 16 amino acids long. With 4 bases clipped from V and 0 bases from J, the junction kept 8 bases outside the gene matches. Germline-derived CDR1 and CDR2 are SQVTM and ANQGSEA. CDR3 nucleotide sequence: TGCAGCGTTGTGGGGGACAGGGGAGGGATGAACACTGAAGCTTTCTTT. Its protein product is CSVVGDRGGMNTEAFF. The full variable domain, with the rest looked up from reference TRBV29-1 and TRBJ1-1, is SAVISQKPSRDICQRGTSLTIQCQVDSQVTMMFWYRQQPGQSLTLIATANQGSEATYESGFVIDKFPISRPNLTFSTLTVSNMSPEDSSIYLCSVVGDRGGMNTEAFFGQGTRLTVV.

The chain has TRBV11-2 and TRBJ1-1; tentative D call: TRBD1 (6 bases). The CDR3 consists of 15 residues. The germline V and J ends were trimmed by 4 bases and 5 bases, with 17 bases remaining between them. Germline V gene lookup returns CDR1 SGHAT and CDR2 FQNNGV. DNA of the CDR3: TGTGCCAGCAGCTGGAAGAGGGGGGGAAAGACTGAAGCTTTCTTT. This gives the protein CASSWKRGGKTEAFF. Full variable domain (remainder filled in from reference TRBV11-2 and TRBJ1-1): EAGVAQSPRYKIIEKRQSVAFWCNPISGHATLYWYQQILGQGPKLLIQFQNNGVVDDSQLPKDRFSAERLKGVDSTLKIQPAKLEDSAVYLCASSWKRGGKTEAFFGQGTRLTVV.

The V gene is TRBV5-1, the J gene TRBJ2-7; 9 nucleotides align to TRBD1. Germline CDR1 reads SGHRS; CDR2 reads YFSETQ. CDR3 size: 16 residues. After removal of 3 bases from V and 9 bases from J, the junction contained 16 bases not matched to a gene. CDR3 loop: CASSSGTGSKVDGQYF. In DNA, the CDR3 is TGCGCCAGCAGCTCGGGGACAGGGAGTAAGGTCGACGGGCAGTACTTC.

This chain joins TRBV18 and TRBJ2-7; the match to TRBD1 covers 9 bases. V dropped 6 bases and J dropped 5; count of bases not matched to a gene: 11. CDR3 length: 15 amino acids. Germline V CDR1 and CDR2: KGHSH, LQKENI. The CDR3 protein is CASSPDRGVRNEQYF. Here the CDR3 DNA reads TGTGCCAGCTCTCCCGACAGGGGGGTGAGGAACGAGCAGTACTTC.